This is a list of T cell receptor beta chains from one sample in a study of blood T cell repertoires in COVID-19. The protocol was immunoSEQ multiplex PCR, while the TCRdb copy is restricted to in-frame clones and leaves out a portion. The sample comprises approximately 110,000 clones, approximately 90% of which are singletons, and under 6% rests with the top ten. The sequenced sample was peripheral blood. Receptors originate from a woman aged 50 to 60 with acute or convalescent COVID-19. Each CDR3 is given with its conserved first and last residue. Clone size is shown for a subset of rows, as once, few, many or a class of expanded clone.

size | J | V | CDR3
- | TRBJ1-2 | TRBV9 | CASSVTRQGASNYGYTF
- | TRBJ2-1 | TRBV27 | CASSYNPANEQFF
- | TRBJ1-3 | TRBV10-3 | CATSTTSGNTIYF
once | TRBJ2-1 | TRBV7-9 | CASSLGTGDYNEQFF
- | TRBJ1-3 | TRBV5-5 | CASSLWPEGTGNTIYF
- | TRBJ1-2 | TRBV7-2 | CASSTAPGQGGGYTF
- | TRBJ1-4 | TRBV5-1 | CASSLAPQGAGEKLFF
once | TRBJ1-3 | TRBV9 | CASSFRDRDGNTIYF
- | TRBJ2-1 | TRBV10-3 | CAISDTGTSGGIEQFF
- | TRBJ2-7 | TRBV3-1/TRBV3-2 | CASSPGTVAWDEQYF
- | TRBJ2-5 | TRBV7-2 | CASGGLAGLRETQYF